This T cell receptor beta chain was identified during a study of shared clonotypes between healthy human individuals. The overall study: A couple of women and a few men aged 18 to 49 made up the donors.

Germline CDR1 MNHEY, CDR2 SVGAGI. The V end was cut by 2 bases, the J end by 1 base, with 12 bases between. CDR3 length: 16 residues. CD45RO-negative, CCR7-selected cells formed the naive CD8 fraction, which excluded terminally differentiated effector memory CD45RA+ cells. Study-level findings and limits: Sequencing depth was predicted to influence how clonotypes are shared among donors.

Using immunoSEQ multiplex PCR, the repertoire was profiled, and TCRdb retains in-frame clones only, with some absent. Of hundreds of thousands of clones in the sample, 92% are singletons; the top ten hold roughly 24%. Worth noting for this clone: Its antigen is currently unknown.

Sequenced: naive CD8+ T cells sorted from blood. The chain joins TRBV6-5 to TRBJ2-1; possibly TRBD2 for D (6 bases). The sequence derives from a young man in good health. CDR3 bases: TGTGCCAGCAGTTACGAACGGCGGGGATCCTACAATGAGCAGTTCTTC. It encodes CASSYERRGSYNEQFF.